The 17 T cell receptor beta chains below come from one sample, sequenced in a study of immune cell composition in non-small cell lung cancer (dated by TCRdb to between 2016 and 2019). The library was produced with the immunoSEQ multiplex PCR assay. Entries here come from immuneACCESS through TCRdb and include only in-frame sequences with V and J called. Some clones fail to appear in such tables; in the studies checked, an unresolved V gene covers under half of the shortfall, and the cause of the remainder is unknown. For this sample the table gives roughly 4,000 clones, of which about 80% were detected only once. 20% of the sample lies in the top ten. Sample: lung tumor tissue. These receptor sequences come from a human donor with non-small cell lung cancer.

The chain joins TRBV7-2 to TRBJ2-1, with 9 positions matching TRBD1. J was trimmed by 6 bases and V by 6 bases; bases with no gene match: 15. Germline assignment: CDR1 SGHTA and CDR2 FQGNSA. The CDR3 loop spans 17 amino acids. CDR3 residues: CASSLGGPGQGFNEQFF. CDR3 coding DNA: TGTGCCAGCAGTTTGGGGGGGCCGGGACAGGGTTTCAATGAGCAGTTCTTC.

The chain's CDR3 is CASSTAIQDTQYF. The CDR3 DNA sequence: TGTGCCAGCAGCACGGCGATACAGGATACGCAGTATTTT. The chain employs TRBV11-2 and TRBJ2-3, with no clear D. This CDR3 region has 13 residues. CDR1 is SGHAT, CDR2 FQNNGV, per germline. V was trimmed by 5 bases and J by 6 bases, leaving 12 bases between them.

The chain uses TRBV7-2 and TRBJ2-2; 8 bases are shared with TRBD1. V lost 1 base, J lost 7 bases, and 2 bases stayed unmatched. The CDR3 is 14 amino acids. Per the germline V gene, CDR1 is SGHTA and CDR2 is FQGNSA. This chain's CDR3 is CASSLGTGHGELFF. CDR3 nucleotide sequence: TGTGCCAGCAGCTTAGGGACAGGGCACGGGGAGCTGTTTTTT. Drawing the rest from reference TRBV7-2 and TRBJ2-2, the complete variable domain is GAGVSQSPSNKVTEKGKDVELRCDPISGHTALYWYRQSLGQGLEFLIYFQGNSAPDKSGLPSDRFSAERTGGSVSTLTIQRTQQEDSAVYLCASSLGTGHGELFFGEGSRLTVL.

In its sample, this clone was seen a few times. V is TRBV5-4 and J is TRBJ1-2; TRBD1 matches 8 bases. The trim removed 5 bases at V and 9 bases at J, leaving 12 bases unmatched. Germline V gives CDR1 SGHNT, CDR2 YYREEE (reference sequence). The CDR3 runs 14 residues. For the CDR3, the DNA is TGTGCCAGCAGACCAGCGGGACAGGTGGTCAGCTACACCTTC. Translation gives CASRPAGQVVSYTF.

The chain has TRBV5-1 and TRBJ2-5; 8 positions agree with TRBD1. CDR3 length: 15 residues. CDR1 is SGHRS and CDR2 is YFSETQ in the germline V gene. V trimming: 4 bases; J trimming: 4 bases; junction bases outside the gene matches: 9. CDR3 nucleotide sequence: TGCGCCAGCAGCGAATTATTTGACAGGGGAGAGACCCAGTACTTC. Protein product: CASSELFDRGETQYF.

The rearrangement links TRBV6-1 to TRBJ2-2, with 11 bases that match TRBD2. Trimming took 7 bases from V and 5 from J; bases not matched to a gene: 3. CDR1 MNHNS and CDR2 SASEGT come from the germline V gene. The length of the CDR3 is 14 residues. The CDR3 is CASISGGATGELFF. The CDR3 DNA reads as TGTGCCAGCATTAGCGGGGGGGCGACCGGGGAGCTGTTTTTT.

This chain uses TRBV28 with TRBJ2-2; the D is unclear. The CDR3 extends over 11 amino acids. The V end was cut by 6 bases, the J end by 5 bases, with 4 bases between. Looked up from germline, CDR1 is MDHEN and CDR2 is SYDVKM. DNA of the CDR3: TGTGCCAGCAGGGGAACCGGGGAGCTGTTTTTT. This sequence encodes CASRGTGELFF. Full variable domain (rest looked up from reference TRBV28 and TRBJ2-2): DVKVTQSSRYLVKRTGEKVFLECVQDMDHENMFWYRQDPGLGLRLIYFSYDVKMKEKGDIPEGYSVSREKKERFSLILESASTNQTSMYLCASRGTGELFFGEGSRLTVL.

This rearrangement joins TRBV6-6 to TRBJ2-5, with a weak D call TRBD1 (6 bases). The CDR3 loop spans 15 amino acids. The V end was cut by 6 bases, the J end by 5 bases, with 19 bases between. CDR1 is MNHNY, CDR2 SVGAGI, per germline (reference sequence). The CDR3 is CASRARRRGRETQYF. The CDR3 DNA reads TGTGCCAGCAGAGCCCGCCGCAGGGGCCGGGAGACCCAGTACTTC.

This chain links TRBV10-2 with TRBJ1-1; D unresolved. CDR3 length equals 13 residues. Germline loops: CDR1 WSHSY, CDR2 SAAADI. V lost 0 bases, J lost 7 bases, and 9 bases lay in between. The CDR3 nucleotides read TGCGCCAGCAGTGAGTCGTCAGGAAGTGAAGCTTTCTTT. Translated: CASSESSGSEAFF.

The J gene is TRBJ1-3, the V gene TRBV30, with D hard to call. Germline V gene data show CDR1 as GTSNPN and CDR2 as SVGIG (reference sequence). The CDR3 has 16 amino acids. V dropped 1 base and J dropped 0 bases, with 13 bases sitting between them. The CDR3 coding sequence is TGTGCCTGGAGTGGTTTCCGATCGAACTCTGGAAACACCATATATTTT. Translated: CAWSGFRSNSGNTIYF.

This rearrangement joins TRBV18 to TRBJ1-3; the D is unclear. V was pared by 4 bases and J by 0 bases, with 13 bases between. Germline CDR1 and CDR2: KGHSH and LQKENI. This CDR3 is 16 amino acids long. The CDR3 spells CASSREGWSSGNTIYF. CDR3 nucleotides: TGTGCCAGCTCACGTGAAGGATGGAGCTCTGGAAACACCATATATTTT.

This chain joins TRBV6-5 and TRBJ2-3; TRBD1 aligns across 8 bases. The V gene end was trimmed by 5 bases and the J gene end by 3 bases; junction bases not matched to a gene: 7. CDR1 is MNHEY, CDR2 SVGAGI, per germline. The CDR3 is 15 residues long. Here the CDR3 DNA reads TGTGCCAGCAGTCCGCGGACAGGGATTACAGATACGCAGTATTTT. Translating it yields CASSPRTGITDTQYF.

This clone is large within its sample. The chain employs TRBV6-5 and TRBJ1-2; TRBD1 agrees at 9 bases. V shed 5 bases and J 8 bases; nucleotides not matched to a gene: 9. Germline V lookup: CDR1 MNHEY, CDR2 SVGAGI. This CDR3 has 14 amino acids. The CDR3: CASSPAGQGPGYTF. The CDR3 DNA follows: TGTGCCAGCAGTCCAGCCGGACAGGGGCCCGGCTACACCTTC.

The gene calls are TRBV27 and TRBJ2-5, with TRBD1 identical over 7 bases. After removal of 10 bases from V and 5 bases from J, the junction contained 13 bases not matched to a gene. This CDR3 spans 14 amino acids. Germline CDR1 and CDR2: MNHEY and SMNVEV (reference sequence). Here the CDR3 reads CATKGQVTGETQYF. The CDR3 DNA is TGTGCCACCAAAGGACAGGTGACAGGGGAGACCCAGTACTTC.

The chain recombines TRBV6-1 with TRBJ2-5; no definite D call. The CDR3 runs to 14 residues. CDR1 and CDR2 from the germline V gene are MNHNS and SASEGT. Trimming took 1 base from V and 3 from J, leaving 9 bases between them. The CDR3: CASSEGVDEETQYF. The DNA of the CDR3 is TGTGCCAGCAGTGAAGGGGTGGACGAAGAGACCCAGTACTTC.

The genes are TRBV28 and TRBJ1-1; possibly TRBD1 for D (5 bases). CDR3 length: 14 amino acids. In germline, CDR1 is MDHEN, CDR2 SYDVKM. Trimming cost V 5 bases and J 4 bases, with 14 bases left between them. Here the CDR3 reads CASSPAGRGTEAFF. The CDR3 bases are TGTGCCAGCAGTCCGGCGGGTAGGGGCACTGAAGCTTTCTTT.

The J gene is TRBJ1-2, the V gene TRBV10-3, with TRBD1 matching 9 bases. J was trimmed by 8 bases and V by 7 bases; bases with no gene match: 8. The germline gives CDR1 ENHRY, CDR2 SYGVKD. The CDR3 is 13 residues long. The DNA of the CDR3 is TGTGCCATCAACGAGGGACAGGGAAGCGGCTACACCTTC. This encodes CAINEGQGSGYTF.